The 12 T cell receptor beta chains below come from one sample, sequenced in a study of control samples from healthy donors and cancer patients. This table comes from immunoSEQ multiplex PCR, and its TCRdb copy is limited to in-frame clones, with some not included. The sample holds tens of thousands of clones, over 85% seen once. The sequenced material came from blood. The receptors come from a man aged 30 to 39 in good health.

This chain connects TRBV28 to TRBJ1-5; 9 positions agree with TRBD1. V lost 6 bases to trimming and J lost 2 bases; unmatched junction nucleotides: 2. CDR1 and CDR2 from the germline V gene are MDHEN and SYDVKM. CDR3 length: 14 amino acids. The CDR3 sequence is CASRRQGGNQPQHF. CDR3 DNA sequence: TGTGCCAGCAGGCGACAGGGGGGCAATCAGCCCCAGCATTTT.

The chain couples TRBV7-9 to TRBJ2-7; 10 bases are a match to TRBD2. Germline V gives CDR1 SEHNR, CDR2 FQNEAQ (reference sequence). The CDR3 is 16 residues long. V lost 5 bases, J lost 0 bases, and 7 bases stayed unmatched. The CDR3 region is CASSGAPSGSSYEQYF. The CDR3 region has the DNA TGTGCCAGCAGCGGCGCCCCTAGCGGGAGCTCCTACGAGCAGTACTTC.

The chain employs TRBV12-5 and TRBJ2-1, with 8 bases matching TRBD1. The CDR3 covers 15 residues. Germline V gene data show CDR1 as LGHNT and CDR2 as FRNRAP. With V trimmed by 3 bases and J by 7 bases, 8 bases remained unmatched. CDR3 nucleotide sequence: TGTGCTAGTGGTTTCCCCCCCCGACAGGGGAATGAGCAGTTCTTC. Protein: CASGFPPRQGNEQFF. The full variable domain, its missing parts supplied by reference TRBV12-5 and TRBJ2-1, is DARVTQTPRHKVTEMGQEVTMRCQPILGHNTVFWYRQTMMQGLELLAYFRNRAPLDDSGMPKDRFSAEMPDATLATLKIQPSEPRDSAVYFCASGFPPRQGNEQFFGPGTRLTVL.

The table lists this clone with a count of one. This chain connects TRBV7-6 to TRBJ1-5, with a weak D call TRBD1 (5 bases). V was trimmed by 1 base and J by 7 bases, leaving 8 bases between them. The V gene's germline CDR1 is SGHVS and CDR2 FNYEAQ. The CDR3 spans 13 residues. The CDR3 bases are TGTGCCAGCAGCTTAGTAGGGGACCAGCCCCAGCATTTT. Protein: CASSLVGDQPQHF.

The chain combines TRBV12-2 with TRBJ2-1; TRBD2, the D gene given by the table, was not confirmed from the DNA. TRBV12-2 corresponds to a pseudogene. This CDR3 comprises 20 residues. The CDR3 DNA reads TGTGCAAGTCGCTTAGCTTACGGACTAGCGGGAGGGCCGTGGGACAATGAGCAGTTCTTC. It translates to CASRLAYGLAGGPWDNEQFF.

The chain has TRBV9 and TRBJ2-1; 9 nucleotides line up with TRBD2. This CDR3 is built from 17 residues. V gave up 4 bases and J gave up 7 bases; unmatched junction bases: 15. CDR1 SGDLS and CDR2 YYNGEE come from the germline V gene. CDR3 loop: CASSFAISGSLGNEQFF. As DNA, the CDR3 is TGTGCCAGCAGCTTTGCGATTAGCGGGAGTTTGGGAAATGAGCAGTTCTTC.

This chain links TRBV30 with TRBJ2-7, with D tentatively TRBD2 (5 bases). With 0 bases removed from V and 7 bases from J, the gap between germline ends came to 19 bases. The CDR3 totals 15 residues. Per germline, CDR1 GTSNPN and CDR2 SVGIG (reference sequence). The CDR3 reads CAWSVRASYFSEQYF. CDR3 sequence (DNA): TGTGCCTGGAGTGTAAGGGCTAGCTACTTCTCTGAGCAGTACTTC.

This chain links TRBV3-1 (or the pseudogene TRBV3-2) with TRBJ2-7, with TRBD1 matching over 8 bases. With V trimmed by 0 bases and J by 1 base, 5 bases remained unmatched. Germline CDR1 LGHDT, CDR2 YNNKEL (reference sequence). There are 16 residues in the CDR3. In nucleotides, the CDR3 is TGTGCCAGCAGCCAAGATCAGAGACAGGGGTCCTACGAGCAGTACTTC. Amino acids: CASSQDQRQGSYEQYF.

The chain joins TRBV9 to TRBJ2-1, with TRBD2 matching 8 bases. The germline V gene has CDR1 SGDLS and CDR2 YYNGEE. The CDR3 spans 17 residues. V gave up 1 base and J gave up 2 bases; unmatched junction bases: 8. CDR3 nucleotide sequence: TGTGCCAGCAGCGTATACCGTAACGGGAGGGCCTACAATGAGCAGTTCTTC. Translating it yields CASSVYRNGRAYNEQFF.

The CDR3 reads CASSPDRGNTIYF. The CDR3 DNA reads TGTGCCAGCTCACCCGACAGGGGAAACACCATATATTTT. This sequence joins TRBV18 and TRBJ1-3; weak D call: TRBD1 (6 bases). There are 13 residues in the CDR3. Germline loops: CDR1 KGHSH, CDR2 LQKENI. The ends were cut back, 3 bases at V and 4 bases at J, with 7 bases in the middle.

The V call is TRBV28, the J call TRBJ2-1; 8 bases match TRBD2. CDR1 and CDR2 from the germline V gene are MDHEN and SYDVKM. With V trimmed by 8 bases and J by 2 bases, 8 bases remained unmatched. This CDR3 is built from 15 residues. The DNA for the CDR3 is TGTGCCAGCGGAAAGCGGGAGAGAACCTACAATGAGCAGTTCTTC. Its translation: CASGKRERTYNEQFF.

V and J are TRBV25-1 and TRBJ2-3; D call uncertain. CDR1 MGHDK and CDR2 SYGVNS come from the germline V gene. Trimming removed 5 bases from V and 7 bases from J, with 10 bases in between. This CDR3 is 12 amino acids long. As DNA, the CDR3 is TGTGCCAGCAGTACAGAGCTTTATACGCAGTATTTT. Protein: CASSTELYTQYF.